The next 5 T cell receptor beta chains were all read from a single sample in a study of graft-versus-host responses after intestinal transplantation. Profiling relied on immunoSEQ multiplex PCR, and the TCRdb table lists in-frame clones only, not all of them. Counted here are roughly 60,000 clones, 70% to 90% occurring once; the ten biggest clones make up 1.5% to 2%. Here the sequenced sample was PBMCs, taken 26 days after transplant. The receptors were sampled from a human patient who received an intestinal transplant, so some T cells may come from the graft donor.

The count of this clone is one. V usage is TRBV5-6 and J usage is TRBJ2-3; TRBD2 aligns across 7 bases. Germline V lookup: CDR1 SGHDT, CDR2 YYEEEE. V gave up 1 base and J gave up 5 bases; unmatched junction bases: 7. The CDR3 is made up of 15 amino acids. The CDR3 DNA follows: TGTGCCAGCAGCTTGCCGGGGGGTGAGGAAGATACGCAGTATTTT. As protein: CASSLPGGEEDTQYF.

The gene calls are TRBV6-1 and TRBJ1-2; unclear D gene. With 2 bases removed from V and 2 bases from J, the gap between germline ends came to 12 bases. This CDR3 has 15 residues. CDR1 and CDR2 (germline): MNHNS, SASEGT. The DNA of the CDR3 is TGTGCCAGCAGTGAATCGCCCACGGAGAACTATGGCTACACCTTC. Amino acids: CASSESPTENYGYTF.

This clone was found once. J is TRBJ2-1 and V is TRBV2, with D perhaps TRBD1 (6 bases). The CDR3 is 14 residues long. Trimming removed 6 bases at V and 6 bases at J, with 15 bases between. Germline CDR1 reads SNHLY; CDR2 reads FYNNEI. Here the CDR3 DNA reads TGTGCCAGCAGAACAGGGTACTACGGCAATGAGCAGTTCTTC. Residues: CASRTGYYGNEQFF.

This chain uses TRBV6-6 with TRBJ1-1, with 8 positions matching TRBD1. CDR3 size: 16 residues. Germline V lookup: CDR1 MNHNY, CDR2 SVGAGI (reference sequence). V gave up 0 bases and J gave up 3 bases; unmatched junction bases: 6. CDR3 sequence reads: CASSYSSGGQDTEAFF. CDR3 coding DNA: TGTGCCAGCAGTTACTCCTCAGGGGGCCAGGACACTGAAGCTTTCTTT.

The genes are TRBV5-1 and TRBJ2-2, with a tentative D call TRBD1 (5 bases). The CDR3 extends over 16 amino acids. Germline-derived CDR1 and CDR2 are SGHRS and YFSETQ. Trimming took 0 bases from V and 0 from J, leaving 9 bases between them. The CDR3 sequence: CASSLGMGPNTGELFF. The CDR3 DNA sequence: TGCGCCAGCAGCTTGGGAATGGGGCCGAACACCGGGGAGCTGTTTTTT. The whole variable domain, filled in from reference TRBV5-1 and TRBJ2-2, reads KAGVTQTPRYLIKTRGQQVTLSCSPISGHRSVSWYQQTPGQGLQFLFEYFSETQRNKGNFPGRFSGRQFSNSRSEMNVSTLELGDSALYLCASSLGMGPNTGELFFGEGSRLTVL.